This TCR beta chain emerged from a study of metastatic and nonmetastatic thyroid tumors. On the study more broadly: Thyroid patients, malignant and benign, had repertoires compared across blood and tumor or nodule tissue.

This clone ranks as medium-sized (0.01 to 0.1%). Its matching antigen is unknown. V lost 5 bases, J lost 2 bases, and 13 bases lay in between. This CDR3 region has 16 residues. Looked up from germline, CDR1 is SGHVS and CDR2 is FNYEAQ. Per the original methods: Construction of a distant-metastasis classifier for papillary thyroid cancer relied on CDR3 differences across clinicopathological groups. MiXCR was used by TCRdb to re-call the PCR reads. Here the V and J calls rest on TCRdb's processing, not on the authors' analysis. The data hold about 21,000 clones, with 25% to 30% observed a single time. Study-level findings and limits: Benign nodules reportedly had significantly lower TCR beta diversity than malignant thyroid tumors in blood and tumor.

None of the patients had undergone any treatment ahead of thyroid surgery. Input material: blood. The chain joins TRBV7-6 to TRBJ2-6; TRBD1 might be the D (5 bases). This receptor was taken from a female donor with papillary thyroid cancer or a benign thyroid nodule (not recorded which). Some clones in this sample may be carry-over from other donors' samples. The CDR3 loop reads CASSPSSQAGANVLTF. CDR3 coding DNA: TGTGCCAGCAGCCCCTCCTCACAGGCTGGGGCCAACGTCCTGACTTTC.